The clone carrying this T cell receptor (beta chain) was observed once. This record belongs to a study of response to subunit inactivated influenza vaccine. The V gene lost 0 bases and the J gene lost 1 base, with 17 bases spanning the gap. The length of the CDR3 is 17 residues. Germline V lookup: CDR1 DFQATT, CDR2 SNEGSKA (reference sequence). One entry per CDR3 protein, called by TCRdb with MiXCR from the RT-PCR reads. Among about 570,000 distinct CDR3 sequences listed, about 11% were seen once. These data were also filed under a second study, of T cells expressing NK-cell markers. Per that study: TCR beta cDNA was generated via 5'RACE template switching incorporating UMIs.

The sample in question was PBMCs from blood, obtained on the day of vaccination. J is TRBJ2-3 and V is TRBV20-1, with D perhaps being TRBD1 or TRBD2 (5 bases each). The sequence was obtained from a man between 50 and 59 years old who received an inactivated influenza vaccine. CDR3 nucleotides: TGCAGTGCTAGAGATTTTAGGGACGTTGGGGGCACAGATACGCAGTATTTT. It is translated as CSARDFRDVGGTDTQYF.